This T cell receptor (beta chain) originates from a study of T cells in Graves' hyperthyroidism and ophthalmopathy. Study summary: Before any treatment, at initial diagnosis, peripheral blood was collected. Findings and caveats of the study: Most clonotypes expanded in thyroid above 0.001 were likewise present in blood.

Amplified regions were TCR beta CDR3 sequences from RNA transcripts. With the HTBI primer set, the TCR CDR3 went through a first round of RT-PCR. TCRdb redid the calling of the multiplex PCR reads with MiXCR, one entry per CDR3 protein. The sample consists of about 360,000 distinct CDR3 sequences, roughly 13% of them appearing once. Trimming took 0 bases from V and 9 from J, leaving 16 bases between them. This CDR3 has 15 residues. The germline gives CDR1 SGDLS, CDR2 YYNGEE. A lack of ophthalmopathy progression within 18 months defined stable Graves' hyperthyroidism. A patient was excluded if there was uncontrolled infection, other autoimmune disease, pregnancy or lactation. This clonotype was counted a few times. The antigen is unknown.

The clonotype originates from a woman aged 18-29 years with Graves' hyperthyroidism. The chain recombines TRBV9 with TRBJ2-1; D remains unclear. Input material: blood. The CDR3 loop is CASSVGLGSLGEQFF. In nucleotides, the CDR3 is TGTGCCAGCAGCGTAGGCCTAGGGTCGCTAGGTGAGCAGTTCTTC.